Included here is one TCR beta chain sequence, with context. Repertoires were generated with immunoSEQ multiplex PCR, while TCRdb's copy carries only in-frame clones and drops some. Of about 34,000 clones in the sample, approximately 91% were seen once. These data originate in a study of OX40 agonist ivuxolimab in advanced cancers. Sequenced here: CD4+ or CD8+ T cells sorted from blood, sampled in a trial of the OX40 agonist ivuxolimab. The clonotype comes from an adult with an advanced solid tumor such as melanoma, head and neck, liver or kidney cancer.

In nucleotides, the CDR3 is TGTGCCAGCAGTCCGCCGACTAGGGGGACCTACGAGCAGTACTTC. It translates to CASSPPTRGTYEQYF. The chain recombines TRBV28 with TRBJ2-7, with D perhaps being TRBD1 or TRBD2 (6 bases each). V was trimmed by 5 bases and J by 2 bases, leaving 16 bases between them. CDR3 size: 15 residues. Germline values: CDR1 MDHEN, CDR2 SYDVKM.